This TCR beta chain was identified during a study of stem cell transplantation in POMP-related autoinflammatory disease. Study-level information: Defective thymoproteasomes were hypothesized to impair CD8+ T-cell positive selection. CD8+ T cells were low and CD4+ cells naive-skewed before transplant. Study-wide points: Fewer unique TRB V-J gene pairings were identified in patients with PRAID. Across all analyzed T-cell subsets, patients with PRAID tended toward reduced diversity and increased clonality.

The germline V gene has CDR1 SGDLS and CDR2 YYNGEE. Deletions cut 0 bases from V and 6 bases from J, with 9 bases between. The CDR3 is 13 residues long. For this clone: The antigen is unknown.

Generated by immunoSEQ multiplex PCR, the TCRdb table keeps only in-frame clones and is missing some. The data contain around 10,000 clones, approximately 86% of them singletons. PRAID featured prominent immunodeficiency. The source is a human donor with POMP-related autoinflammation and immune dysregulation (PRAID). This sequence joins TRBV9 and TRBJ1-1; D not certain. This material consisted of CD8+ T cells from PBMCs, taken before stem cell transplantation. The CDR3 sequence: CASSVDPGAEAFF. DNA for the CDR3: TGTGCCAGCAGCGTAGACCCTGGCGCTGAAGCTTTCTTT.